This TCR beta chain is from a study of tumor and adjacent non-tumor tissue in lung cancer. Comment on this clonotype: Relative to the germline gene, one junction end is altered; a read error may explain this.

The library came from three nested PCR rounds adapted from ARM-PCR protocols. TCRdb recomputed calls from the multiplex PCR reads with MiXCR, one row per CDR3 protein. The data contain about 100,000 distinct CDR3 sequences, about 60% of them seen just once; the ten biggest clones take up approximately 19%. The template was RNA from unsorted bulk tissue. More than 3 cm separated this lung sample from the edge of the tumor. Germline loops: CDR1 LGHNA, CDR2 YSLEER. This CDR3 spans 16 amino acids. Sequencing used distant non-tumor lung tissue. The origin of this receptor is a man aged 25 to 40 with non-small cell lung cancer. The gene calls are TRBV4-3 and TRBJ2-7; 8 nucleotides align to TRBD1. CDR3 protein: CASSPARPDRGYEQYF. The DNA of the CDR3 is TGCGCGAGCAGCCCCGCGCGTCCCGACAGGGGCTACGAGCAGTACTTC.